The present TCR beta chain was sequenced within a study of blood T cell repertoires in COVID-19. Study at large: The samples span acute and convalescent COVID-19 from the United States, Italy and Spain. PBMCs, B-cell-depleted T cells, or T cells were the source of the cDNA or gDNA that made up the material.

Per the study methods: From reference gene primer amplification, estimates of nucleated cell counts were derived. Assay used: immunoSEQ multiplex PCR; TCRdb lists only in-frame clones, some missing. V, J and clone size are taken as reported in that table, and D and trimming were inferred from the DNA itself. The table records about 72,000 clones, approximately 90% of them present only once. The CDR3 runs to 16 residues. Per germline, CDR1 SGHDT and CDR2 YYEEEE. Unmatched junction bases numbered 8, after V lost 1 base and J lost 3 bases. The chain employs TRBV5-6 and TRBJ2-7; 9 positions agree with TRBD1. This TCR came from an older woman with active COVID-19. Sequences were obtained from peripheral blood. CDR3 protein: CASSLRTGALHYEQYF. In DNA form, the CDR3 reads TGTGCCAGCAGCTTGAGGACAGGGGCCCTCCACTACGAGCAGTACTTC.